The present T cell receptor beta chain was sequenced within a study of blood T cells in healthy people across ages. With each sample, at least 6 micrograms of total RNA were extracted. A J-beta primer mix and a sample-barcoded 5' primer were used in a second PCR of about 7 to 12 cycles. TCRdb re-derived calls from the 5' RACE reads in MiXCR, one entry per CDR3 protein. The sample holds about 730,000 distinct CDR3 sequences, roughly 43% seen once. The clonotype was recovered from a woman aged 55-70 years in good health. Sequenced sample: blood.

CDR3 in DNA: TGTGCCAGCAGTACCCCGGGACAGCAAGAGACCCAGTTCTTC. Amino acid sequence: CASSTPGQQETQFF. This chain uses TRBV12-3 or TRBV12-4 with TRBJ2-5, with TRBD1 matching over 7 bases. The J call could be wrong; TRBJ2-1 is a better fit for the DNA end. This CDR3 contains 14 residues.